Listed here is a single T cell receptor (beta chain). This sample is drawn from a study of blood T cell repertoires in COVID-19. Looked up from germline, CDR1 is SGHRS and CDR2 is YFSETQ. CDR3 length equals 17 residues. V trimming: 2 bases; J trimming: 5 bases; junction bases outside the gene matches: 10. Authors' processing steps: Using reference gene primer amplification, nucleated cell counts were estimated. The assay was immunoSEQ multiplex PCR, and TCRdb's table has in-frame clones only and misses some. That table is the source of V, J and clone size, and D and trimming were worked out from the DNA. Of about 290,000 clones listed, roughly 89% are singletons.

The specimen was peripheral blood. The clonotype originates from a woman in her twenties or thirties with active or convalescent COVID-19. The rearrangement joins TRBV5-1 to TRBJ2-5; TRBD2 matches at 12 bases. This chain's CDR3 is CASSFISPSGGAETQYF. Written as DNA, the CDR3 is TGCGCCAGCAGCTTTATCTCGCCTAGCGGGGGGGCGGAGACCCAGTACTTC.